This T cell receptor beta chain was obtained from a study of T cells in Graves' hyperthyroidism and ophthalmopathy. In the study overall: Before treatment of any kind, peripheral blood was taken at initial diagnosis.

Study-level results: The blood repertoire included most of the expanded thyroid clonotypes above 0.001.

The study included ophthalmopathy patients with Clinical Activity Score at least 3, NOSPECS grade at least 4 and duration under 3 months. Amplification targeted TCR beta CDR3 regions from RNA transcripts. First-round RT-PCR of the TCR CDR3 relied on the HTBI primer set. TCRdb used MiXCR to reprocess the multiplex PCR reads, holding one entry per CDR3 protein. In the table there are under 250,000 distinct CDR3 sequences, approximately 24% of which are singletons. The CDR3 runs 15 residues. Germline CDR1 is PRHDT and CDR2 is FYEKMQ (reference sequence). The V gene lost 3 bases and the J gene lost 0 bases, with 12 bases spanning the gap. This clonotype was recorded many times. Its antigen is as yet unknown.

Sample: blood. The rearrangement uses TRBV13 and TRBJ2-7, with D perhaps matching TRBD1 (6 bases). The TCR originated in a middle-aged woman with Graves' ophthalmopathy. CDR3 loop: CASSFRQVSSYEQYF. DNA for the CDR3: TGTGCCAGCAGCTTCCGACAGGTCAGCTCCTACGAGCAGTACTTC.